The T cell receptor (beta chain) under discussion was sequenced for a study of technical replicates of blood from a handful of donors. Sequencing used immunoSEQ multiplex PCR; TCRdb keeps in-frame clones, though not all of them. Altogether 55,000 to 65,000 clones are present, 65% to 90% being singletons, with the ten largest covering approximately 4.7%. This CDR3 comprises 15 residues. V was pared by 6 bases and J by 5 bases, with 19 bases between. Per the germline V gene, CDR1 is MNHNY and CDR2 is SVGAGI (reference sequence). The TCR originated in a human donor in good health. Some clones in this sample may be carry-over from other donors' samples. What was sequenced was PBMCs. The chain recombines TRBV6-6 with TRBJ1-1, with D possibly matching TRBD1 (6 bases). The CDR3, as DNA: TGTGCCAGCAGCATCGAGGGGGGGCGCAGGACTGAAGCTTTCTTT. Translated: CASSIEGGRRTEAFF.